Each of the 8 T cell receptor beta chains below was sequenced from the same sample in a study of blood T cells in healthy people across ages. Using a J-beta primer mix together with a sample-barcoded 5' primer, a second PCR was run for roughly 6 to 12 cycles. Using its own MiXCR run on the 5' RACE reads, TCRdb lists one record per CDR3 protein. In the table there are some 930,000 distinct CDR3 sequences, about 28% of which are singletons. This same sample was also taken into another study, of T cells of mothers and their children.

What was sequenced was blood. These receptors came from a woman in her thirties or forties in good health.

CDR3 in amino acids: CSASHVAVNTDTQYF. The CDR3 DNA reads TGCAGTGCTAGTCACGTAGCGGTGAACACAGATACGCAGTATTTT. The chain links TRBV20-1 to TRBJ2-3; possibly TRBD2 for D (6 bases). This CDR3 spans 15 amino acids. Germline loops: CDR1 DFQATT, CDR2 SNEGSKA (reference sequence). The V and J ends lost 3 bases and 2 bases respectively, with 15 bases between them.

The chain recombines TRBV12-3 or TRBV12-4 with TRBJ2-3, with D hard to call. With 5 bases removed from V and 0 bases from J, the gap between germline ends came to 18 bases. This CDR3 comprises 17 residues. The CDR3, as DNA: TGTGCCAGCAGTCCGCGCCCGGGCGAAACTAGCACAGATACGCAGTATTTT. Its protein is CASSPRPGETSTDTQYF.

The J gene is TRBJ1-1, the V gene TRBV18; D ambiguous. Trimming took 6 bases from V and 1 from J, leaving 15 bases between them. Per the germline V gene, CDR1 is KGHSH and CDR2 is LQKENI. There are 15 residues in the CDR3. CDR3 sequence reads: CASSVSGVPNTEAFF. The CDR3 DNA sequence: TGTGCCAGCTCCGTATCTGGAGTCCCGAACACTGAAGCTTTCTTT.

This clonotype was counted at least ten times. The chain combines TRBV6-5 with TRBJ2-7; TRBD1 agrees at 8 bases. V lost 5 bases to trimming and J lost 3 bases; unmatched junction nucleotides: 9. The CDR3 has 15 amino acids. Germline V lookup: CDR1 MNHEY, CDR2 SVGAGI. For the CDR3, the DNA is TGTGCCAGCAGTCCCAGCGGACAGGGATTCTACGAGCAGTACTTC. Its protein product is CASSPSGQGFYEQYF.

Details on this clonotype: One end of the junction does not line up with germline, which may come from a read error. The chain employs TRBV20-1 and TRBJ2-5, with 7 bases aligning to TRBD2. Germline CDR1 DFQATT, CDR2 SNEGSKA (reference sequence). The CDR3 spans 13 residues. This chain's CDR3 is CSASRDYTESQYF. The CDR3 DNA reads TGCAGTGCTTCCCGGGACTATACGGAGTCCCAGTACTTT.

The rearrangement joins TRBV5-1 to TRBJ1-2; the D gene is possibly TRBD1 (5 bases). From germline, CDR1 is SGHRS and CDR2 YFSETQ. Deletions cut 3 bases from V and 6 bases from J, with 18 bases between. The CDR3 has 15 amino acids. DNA for the CDR3: TGCGCCAGCAGCTATGGACACTCCCTCGGTAATGGCTACACCTTC. The encoded protein is CASSYGHSLGNGYTF.

This clonotype showed up just once. One end of the junction varies from germline; a read error may be responsible. V usage is TRBV7-9 and J usage is TRBJ2-6, with 7 positions matching TRBD2. Germline CDR1 is SEHNR and CDR2 is FQNEAQ (reference sequence). The length of the CDR3 is 16 residues. CDR3 in amino acids: CTSGGGSNSGANVLTF. CDR3 nucleotides: TGTACCAGCGGCGGGGGATCTAACTCTGGGGCCAACGTCCTGACTTTC.

The table lists this clonotype with many counts. The rearrangement uses TRBV9 and TRBJ2-3; D possibly matches TRBD1 or TRBD2 (5 bases each). Looked up from germline, CDR1 is SGDLS and CDR2 is YYNGEE. V was shortened by 0 bases and J by 0 bases, with 11 bases between the two germline ends. CDR3 size: 16 residues. The CDR3 protein is CASSVVGASSTDTQYF. The CDR3 coding sequence is TGTGCCAGCAGCGTAGTCGGGGCGTCTAGCACAGATACGCAGTATTTT.